This T cell receptor (beta chain) derives from a study of T-cell memory formation after mild COVID-19. Germline V gene lookup returns CDR1 SGDLS and CDR2 YYNGEE. This CDR3 has 15 residues. From the 5' RACE reads, TCRdb called clonotypes with MiXCR, one entry per CDR3 protein. Of about 340,000 distinct CDR3 sequences listed, roughly an eighth are singletons. Details on this clonotype: One end of the junction does not line up with germline, which may come from a read error.

The clonotype originates from a man aged 18 to 30 who had mild COVID-19 (a few samples of this study predate the infection). Cell type and time point are not known. This rearrangement joins TRBV9 to TRBJ2-1; 7 nucleotides match TRBD2. The sample comprised PBMCs or a T cell subset sorted from them (not recorded which). In DNA, the CDR3 is TGTGCCAGCATCGTAGGACTGGGGGGGTATACTGAGCAGTTCTTC. Encoded protein: CASIVGLGGYTEQFF.